A single sample is the source of the 27 T cell receptor beta chains below, sequenced in a study of Graves' ophthalmopathy and Graves' hyperthyroidism. The authors amplified TCR beta CDR3 regions from RNA transcripts. First-round RT-PCR relied on HTBI primers, and a second-round multiplex PCR came next. TCRdb analysed the multiplex PCR reads with MiXCR anew, one entry per CDR3 protein. Among about 370,000 distinct CDR3 sequences listed, approximately 20% were seen once. The sample taken for sequencing was peripheral blood. Receptors originate from a woman aged 18-29 years with Graves' ophthalmopathy.

The rearrangement links TRBV28 to TRBJ1-5, with unresolved D. This CDR3 is 15 amino acids long. CDR1 is MDHEN and CDR2 is SYDVKM in the germline V gene. Between the trimmed V and J ends, which lost 6 bases and 0 bases, there was a span of 12 bases. For the CDR3, the DNA is TGTGCCAGCAGCCCCAAGCTAGGTAGCAATCAGCCCCAGCATTTT. Translation gives CASSPKLGSNQPQHF.

The chain joins TRBV6-5 to TRBJ2-7; D not certain. V was trimmed by 2 bases and J by 5 bases, leaving 10 bases between them. CDR3 length equals 13 residues. Germline-derived CDR1 and CDR2 are MNHEY and SVGAGI. This chain's CDR3 is CASSYRQSNEQYF. The CDR3 DNA reads as TGTGCCAGCAGTTACCGGCAGTCCAACGAGCAGTACTTC.

This clonotype was found many times. This chain joins TRBV28 and TRBJ1-5, with D uncertain. V lost 6 bases and J lost 1, with 19 bases in between. CDR3 length: 17 residues. From germline, CDR1 is MDHEN and CDR2 SYDVKM. In nucleotides, the CDR3 is TGTGCCAGCAGCAGCCCCTCCGCAGGAGGGAGCAATCAGCCCCAGCATTTT. Its translation: CASSSPSAGGSNQPQHF.

This clonotype was found many times. The chain carries TRBV6-2 or TRBV6-3 and TRBJ1-5, with D maybe TRBD1 (6 bases). This CDR3 has 18 amino acids. Germline lookup yields CDR1 MNHEY and CDR2 SVGEGT. V was cut by 0 bases and J by 2 bases, with 17 bases left in between. CDR3 sequence reads: CASSYSRVRGGGNQPQHF. The CDR3, as DNA: TGTGCCAGCAGTTACTCGCGCGTACGGGGGGGCGGCAATCAGCCCCAGCATTTT.

This chain joins TRBV12-3 or TRBV12-4 and TRBJ2-7; D unclear. With 5 bases removed from V and 5 bases from J, the gap between germline ends came to 10 bases. CDR3 length: 12 amino acids. The chain's CDR3 is CASSKIRDEQYF. DNA for the CDR3: TGTGCCAGCAGTAAGATTAGGGACGAGCAGTACTTC.

This clonotype was counted at least ten times. The rearrangement links TRBV6-5 to TRBJ2-5, with 7 bases identical to TRBD1. CDR1 MNHEY and CDR2 SVGAGI come from the germline V gene. The J segment lost 4 bases and the V segment lost 2 bases, leaving 10 bases of the junction unmatched. This CDR3 spans 16 amino acids. The CDR3 bases are TGTGCCAGCAGTTACAGTGGGGGACAGAGAAGAGAGACCCAGTACTTC. Translating gives CASSYSGGQRRETQYF.

The chain couples TRBV6-1 to TRBJ2-2, with D perhaps matching TRBD1 or TRBD2 (5 bases each). Germline V lookup: CDR1 MNHNS, CDR2 SASEGT. This CDR3 comprises 13 residues. V lost 8 bases and J 7 bases, leaving 14 bases between the germline ends. CDR3 sequence reads: CASRDPLGGELFF. In DNA, the CDR3 is TGTGCCAGCCGGGACCCACTAGGCGGGGAGCTGTTTTTT.

V is TRBV4-1 and J is TRBJ2-2; TRBD2 matches 13 bases. The V gene end was trimmed by 4 bases and the J gene end by 4 bases; junction bases not matched to a gene: 12. The length of the CDR3 is 19 residues. The germline V gene has CDR1 MGHRA and CDR2 YSYEKL. CDR3: CASSPGILAGGPGTGELFF. In DNA, the CDR3 is TGCGCCAGCAGCCCCGGGATACTAGCGGGAGGGCCGGGCACCGGGGAGCTGTTTTTT.

This clonotype appeared many times. The chain combines TRBV20-1 with TRBJ2-7, with 7 bases that match TRBD2. Germline V gene lookup returns CDR1 DFQATT and CDR2 SNEGSKA (reference sequence). The J segment lost 3 bases and the V segment lost 1 base, leaving 9 bases of the junction unmatched. The CDR3 is 15 amino acids. The CDR3 loop is CSARGLVGGDYEQYF. CDR3 in DNA: TGCAGTGCTAGAGGTTTGGTGGGGGGGGACTACGAGCAGTACTTC.

This clonotype was seen many times. V is TRBV6-2 or TRBV6-3 and J is TRBJ2-5, with D possibly being TRBD2 (5 bases). Trimming cost V 0 bases and J 9 bases, with 14 bases left between them. Looked up from germline, CDR1 is MNHEY and CDR2 is SVGEGT. The CDR3 consists of 14 residues. The CDR3 sequence is CASSYSSPRVPQYF. As DNA, the CDR3 is TGTGCCAGCAGTTACTCGTCCCCGAGGGTTCCCCAGTACTTC.

This clonotype was seen ten or more times. The V call is TRBV20-1, the J call TRBJ2-5; 7 bases match TRBD2. CDR1 and CDR2 (germline): DFQATT, SNEGSKA (reference sequence). After removal of 4 bases from V and 4 bases from J, the junction contained 15 bases not matched to a gene. CDR3 length equals 16 residues. CDR3 coding DNA: TGCAGTGCTACCCCGGCGGGCCTAACGGGGGGAGAGACCCAGTACTTC. Translating it yields CSATPAGLTGGETQYF.

This clonotype was seen ten or more times. This chain links TRBV7-2 with TRBJ1-1; a possible D gene is TRBD1 (6 bases). V lost 6 bases and J lost 0, with 14 bases in between. Germline V lookup: CDR1 SGHTA, CDR2 FQGNSA. The CDR3 runs 15 residues. This CDR3 is CASRSLGQMNTEAFF. Here the CDR3 DNA reads TGTGCCAGCAGGTCTCTCGGACAGATGAACACTGAAGCTTTCTTT. Looking up the rest from reference TRBV7-2 and TRBJ1-1 gives the full variable domain: GAGVSQSPSNKVTEKGKDVELRCDPISGHTALYWYRQSLGQGLEFLIYFQGNSAPDKSGLPSDRFSAERTGGSVSTLTIQRTQQEDSAVYLCASRSLGQMNTEAFFGQGTRLTVV.

This clonotype was counted at least ten times. The chain carries TRBV30 and TRBJ1-1, with D tentatively TRBD1 (6 bases). The CDR3 spans 15 residues. Looked up from germline, CDR1 is GTSNPN and CDR2 is SVGIG (reference sequence). The V and J ends lost 1 base and 1 base respectively, with 13 bases between them. The CDR3 reads CAWSAGATGNTEAFF. For the CDR3, the DNA is TGTGCCTGGAGTGCGGGGGCGACAGGGAACACTGAAGCTTTCTTT. The whole variable domain, filled in from reference TRBV30 and TRBJ1-1, reads SQTIHQWPATLVQPVGSPLSLECTVEGTSNPNLYWYRQAAGRGLQLLFYSVGIGQISSEVPQNLSASRPQDRQFILSSKKLLLSDSGFYLCAWSAGATGNTEAFFGQGTRLTVV.

This clonotype has a count of ten or more. The rearrangement uses TRBV11-2 and TRBJ1-2; a possible D gene is TRBD1 (5 bases). CDR1 is SGHAT, CDR2 FQNNGV, per germline. The CDR3 runs 15 residues. Between the trimmed V and J ends, which lost 0 bases and 4 bases, there was a span of 12 bases. In DNA, the CDR3 is TGTGCCAGCAGCTTAGAAGGCAGGGCCAGCTATGGCTACACCTTC. It translates to CASSLEGRASYGYTF.

This clonotype was seen at least ten times. The V call is TRBV7-2, the J call TRBJ2-5, with TRBD2 as a possible D gene (6 bases). CDR3 length: 13 residues. Germline CDR1 is SGHTA and CDR2 is FQGNSA. Deletions cut 9 bases from V and 7 bases from J, with 18 bases between. The CDR3 spells CASSPLWGGTQYF. In DNA form, the CDR3 reads TGTGCCAGTAGCCCACTATGGGGAGGGACCCAGTACTTC.

This clonotype was observed at least ten times. This rearrangement joins TRBV12-3 or TRBV12-4 to TRBJ1-2; D not resolved. Trimming shortened V by 6 bases and J by 3 bases, and 11 bases separated the two germline ends. This CDR3 has 13 amino acids. The CDR3 DNA sequence: TGTGCCAGCAGCCCCCGAGGGCACTATGGCTACACCTTC. As protein: CASSPRGHYGYTF.

This clonotype has a count of ten or more. This sequence joins TRBV6-5 and TRBJ2-3, with 11 bases identical to TRBD2. The CDR3 has 16 amino acids. Trimming took 2 bases from V and 2 from J; bases not matched to a gene: 3. Germline values: CDR1 MNHEY, CDR2 SVGAGI. The CDR3 DNA follows: TGTGCCAGCAGTTACCTTAGCGGGGGGGCCACAGATACGCAGTATTTT. This translates into CASSYLSGGATDTQYF.

Many counts were recorded for this clonotype. The chain joins TRBV11-2 to TRBJ2-2; TRBD1 matches 11 bases. The trim removed 4 bases at V and 1 base at J, leaving 2 bases unmatched. The V gene's germline CDR1 is SGHAT and CDR2 FQNNGV. CDR3 length: 16 residues. CDR3 sequence reads: CASSWTGGLNTGELFF. The CDR3 DNA reads TGTGCCAGCAGCTGGACAGGGGGCCTGAACACCGGGGAGCTGTTTTTT.

CDR3 amino acids: CASSQVGQGATKNIQYF. The CDR3 DNA sequence: TGTGCCAGCAGCCAAGTGGGACAGGGGGCGACCAAAAACATTCAGTACTTC. V usage is TRBV4-2 and J usage is TRBJ2-4, with TRBD1 matching over 12 bases. V was pared by 1 base and J by 2 bases, with 3 bases of the junction left unmatched. The CDR3 totals 17 residues. Per the germline V gene, CDR1 is LGHNA and CDR2 is YNFKEQ.

This clonotype was detected ten times or more. The J gene is TRBJ2-5, the V gene TRBV29-1, with TRBD1 as a possible D gene (6 bases). This CDR3 region has 16 residues. Trimming took off 2 bases at V and 4 bases at J, with 20 bases between the two ends. Germline V CDR1 and CDR2: SQVTM, ANQGSEA. The DNA of the CDR3 is TGCAGCGTTGAAAAGCCCCCCAGGGGACGGAGAGAGACCCAGTACTTC. Amino acid sequence: CSVEKPPRGRRETQYF.

This clonotype appeared many times. The genes are TRBV27 and TRBJ1-1, with D perhaps matching TRBD1 (5 bases). Between the trimmed V and J ends, which lost 4 bases and 3 bases, there was a span of 12 bases. This CDR3 has 14 residues. CDR1 and CDR2 (germline): MNHEY, SMNVEV (reference sequence). DNA for the CDR3: TGTGCCAGCAGTTGGGGGGGGTCCGACACTGAAGCTTTCTTT. Amino acids: CASSWGGSDTEAFF.

This clonotype was counted ten times or more. This sequence joins TRBV11-2 and TRBJ2-3, with TRBD2 matching 7 bases. CDR1 and CDR2 (germline): SGHAT, FQNNGV. Trimming took 6 bases from V and 4 from J; bases not matched to a gene: 10. The CDR3 consists of 15 residues. CDR3 DNA: TGTGCCAGCAGTCTCCAGGCGGGAGCCCCAGATACGCAGTATTTT. The encoded protein is CASSLQAGAPDTQYF.

This clonotype was picked up many times. The chain carries TRBV29-1 and TRBJ2-7; D tentatively reads TRBD1 or TRBD2 (5 bases each). Trimming cost V 7 bases and J 5 bases, with 15 bases left between them. CDR3 length equals 12 residues. Per the germline V gene, CDR1 is SQVTM and CDR2 is ANQGSEA. Here the CDR3 reads CSAEGPSDEQYF. The CDR3 DNA sequence: TGCAGCGCCGAGGGACCCTCAGACGAGCAGTACTTC.

Concerning this clonotype: The junction shows a germline mismatch at one end, possibly a read error. The chain has TRBV11-2 and TRBJ2-7; a weak D match, TRBD2 (5 bases). This CDR3 spans 15 amino acids. Per the germline V gene, CDR1 is SGHAT and CDR2 is FQNNGV. The CDR3 loop reads CTSGLEGERFYEQYF. CDR3 bases: TGTACCAGCGGCTTAGAAGGCGAGAGGTTCTACGAGCAGTACTTC.

The chain joins TRBV6-2 or TRBV6-3 to TRBJ2-5, with 14 bases lining up with TRBD2. Looked up from germline, CDR1 is MNHEY and CDR2 is SVGEGT. With 0 bases clipped from V and 0 bases from J, the junction kept 3 bases outside the gene matches. The CDR3 consists of 18 residues. This CDR3 reads CASSYSLTSGRDQETQYF. The DNA for the CDR3 is TGTGCCAGCAGTTACTCTTTGACTAGCGGGAGGGACCAAGAGACCCAGTACTTC.

In its sample, this clonotype was seen many times. The rearrangement uses TRBV19 and TRBJ2-7; TRBD1 agrees at 9 bases. Germline assignment: CDR1 LNHDA and CDR2 SQIVND (reference sequence). J gave up 3 bases and V 4 bases, and 7 bases lay outside the gene matches. The CDR3 length is 15 residues. The CDR3 protein is CASSTGQGIVYEQYF. CDR3 DNA sequence: TGTGCCAGTAGTACGGGACAGGGTATCGTCTACGAGCAGTACTTC.

This clonotype has more than one count but fewer than ten. This sequence joins TRBV6-2 or TRBV6-3 and TRBJ1-5; D unclear. The CDR3 is 12 residues long. From germline, CDR1 is MNHEY and CDR2 SVGEGT. V was cut by 5 bases and J by 9 bases, with 11 bases left in between. The CDR3 DNA sequence: TGTGCCAGCAGTCAGGTTTTGATGCCCCAGCATTTT. Translated, it gives CASSQVLMPQHF.